The rows below give T cell receptor beta chains drawn from one sample of a study of cytomegalovirus exposure and HLA in healthy donors. Here immunoSEQ multiplex PCR was the method, and the copy in TCRdb shows in-frame clones only, minus some. The table lists about 150,000 clones, roughly 85% of them singletons. Specimen: PBMCs. The receptors originated from a male donor in good health and CMV-seronegative. CDR3s include the opening cysteine and the closing phenylalanine or tryptophan. A D gene is named only where the DNA matches it firmly. Only part of the rows carry a size: once, few, many, or a class if the clone is expanded.

J gene	D gene	V gene	clone size	CDR3 protein	CDR3 DNA
TRBJ1-4	TRBD1	TRBV28	NA	CASSPTGKLFF	TGTGCCAGCAGTCCGACAGGGAAACTGTTTTTT
TRBJ1-5	NA	TRBV6-1	NA	CASSYAQGGQPQHF	TGTGCCAGCAGTTATGCGCAGGGCGGCCAGCCCCAGCATTTT
TRBJ2-1	TRBD2	TRBV18	NA	CASSLFIGTSGITEGYNEQFF	TGTGCCAGCTCACTGTTTATCGGGACTAGCGGGATTACAGAAGGCTACAATGAGCAGTTCTTC
TRBJ2-2	TRBD1	TRBV9	NA	CASSVGDRGSGELFF	TGTGCCAGCAGCGTAGGCGACAGGGGTTCCGGGGAGCTGTTTTTT
TRBJ2-5	TRBD2	TRBV6-5	NA	CASSYERGGLETQYF	TGTGCCAGCAGTTACGAGCGGGGGGGCCTCGAGACCCAGTACTTC
TRBJ2-1	NA	TRBV7-9	NA	CSSSPDNEQFF	TGTTCCAGCAGCCCGGACAATGAGCAGTTCTTC
TRBJ2-5	NA	TRBV25-1	NA	CASTSGDNTGETQYF	TGTGCCAGCACCTCCGGGGATAACACGGGGGAGACCCAGTACTTC
TRBJ2-1	TRBD1	TRBV9	NA	CASSQTGGGLNEQFF	TGTGCCAGCAGCCAGACAGGGGGCGGTTTAAATGAGCAGTTCTTC
TRBJ2-7	NA	TRBV5-4	NA	CASSLDRYEQYF	TGTGCCAGCAGCTTGGACAGATACGAGCAGTACTTC
TRBJ2-7	TRBD2	TRBV28	NA	CASSLGSGGVAAEQYF	TGTGCCAGCAGTCTTGGGTCGGGGGGGGTCGCAGCCGAGCAGTACTTC
TRBJ1-1	NA	TRBV5-4	NA	CASRSSGGAATEAFF	TGTGCCAGCAGATCGTCGGGGGGCGCGGCGACTGAAGCTTTCTTT
TRBJ1-4	TRBD1	TRBV14	NA	CASSRTGTANNEKLFF	TGTGCCAGCAGTAGAACCGGGACAGCGAATAATGAAAAACTGTTTTTT
TRBJ2-5	NA	TRBV5-4	NA	CASSLDREETQYF	TGTGCCAGCAGCTTGGACAGGGAAGAGACCCAGTACTTC
TRBJ1-2	NA	TRBV6-1	NA	CASTGSIGGNYGYTF	TGTGCCAGCACGGGGTCCATCGGGGGTAACTATGGCTACACCTTC
TRBJ1-2	TRBD1	TRBV5-1	NA	CASSLAGTGGVYTF	TGCGCCAGCAGCTTGGCGGGGACAGGGGGCGTCTACACCTTC
TRBJ2-7	TRBD1	TRBV2	NA	CASRTPTGTDYEQYF	TGTGCCAGCAGGACCCCGACAGGGACGGACTACGAGCAGTACTTC
TRBJ2-7	NA	TRBV4-1	NA	CASSQVPGVGAHEQYF	TGCGCCAGCAGCCAAGTACCGGGGGTAGGGGCCCACGAGCAGTACTTC
TRBJ2-1	NA	TRBV5-8	NA	CASSGGGPHNEQFF	TGTGCCAGCAGCGGGGGGGGGCCCCACAATGAGCAGTTCTTC
TRBJ2-3	TRBD2	TRBV4-1	NA	CASSQWDTGAGRDTDTQYF	TGCGCCAGCAGCCAATGGGATACCGGCGCTGGGAGGGACACAGATACGCAGTATTTT
TRBJ1-2	NA	TRBV27	NA	CASSPYSPYGYTF	TGTGCCAGCAGTCCCTACAGCCCCTATGGCTACACCTTC
TRBJ1-2	TRBD1	TRBV28	NA	CASSSYMTGVGAYTF	TGTGCCAGCAGTTCCTACATGACAGGGGTCGGCGCCTACACCTTC
TRBJ2-3	TRBD2	TRBV6-5	NA	CASRGSGRMRDTQYF	TGTGCCAGCAGAGGGAGCGGGAGAATGAGGGATACGCAGTATTTT
TRBJ2-1	TRBD2	TRBV28	NA	CASRLAGKEQFF	TGTGCCAGCAGACTAGCGGGAAAAGAGCAGTTCTTC
TRBJ2-5	TRBD1	TRBV15	NA	CATSGKDRGSQETQYF	TGTGCCACCAGCGGGAAGGACAGGGGATCACAAGAGACCCAGTACTTC
TRBJ2-1	TRBD2	TRBV5-4	NA	CARPPVERGFNNEQFF	TGTGCCAGGCCCCCGGTCGAGCGGGGTTTCAACAATGAGCAGTTCTTC
TRBJ2-7	TRBD1	TRBV7-2	few	CASTTRDRGPYEQYF	TGTGCCAGCACGACCCGGGACAGGGGGCCCTACGAGCAGTACTTC
TRBJ2-1	TRBD2	TRBV5-1	NA	CASSLTGGSGNEQFF	TGCGCCAGCAGCTTGACGGGAGGGAGTGGCAATGAGCAGTTCTTC